This T cell receptor (beta chain) comes out of a study of blood T cell repertoires in COVID-19. On the study more broadly: Some COVID-19 samples were acute and others convalescent; all came from the United States, Italy and Spain.

Sequencing was performed with immunoSEQ multiplex PCR; in TCRdb, only in-frame clones are kept and a portion is missing. The data hold about 61,000 clones, with 60% to 80% observed a single time. Germline CDR1 SQVTM, CDR2 ANQGSEA. Trimming removed 5 bases from V and 3 bases from J; junction bases left unmatched: 12. CDR3 size: 15 residues. The chain links TRBV29-1 to TRBJ2-7, with TRBD1 matching 8 bases. The sequence derives from an elderly man with active or convalescent COVID-19. The sequenced sample consisted of peripheral blood. The chain's CDR3 is CSVTSGTGFHYEQYF. As DNA, the CDR3 is TGCAGCGTTACTTCCGGGACAGGCTTTCACTACGAGCAGTACTTC.